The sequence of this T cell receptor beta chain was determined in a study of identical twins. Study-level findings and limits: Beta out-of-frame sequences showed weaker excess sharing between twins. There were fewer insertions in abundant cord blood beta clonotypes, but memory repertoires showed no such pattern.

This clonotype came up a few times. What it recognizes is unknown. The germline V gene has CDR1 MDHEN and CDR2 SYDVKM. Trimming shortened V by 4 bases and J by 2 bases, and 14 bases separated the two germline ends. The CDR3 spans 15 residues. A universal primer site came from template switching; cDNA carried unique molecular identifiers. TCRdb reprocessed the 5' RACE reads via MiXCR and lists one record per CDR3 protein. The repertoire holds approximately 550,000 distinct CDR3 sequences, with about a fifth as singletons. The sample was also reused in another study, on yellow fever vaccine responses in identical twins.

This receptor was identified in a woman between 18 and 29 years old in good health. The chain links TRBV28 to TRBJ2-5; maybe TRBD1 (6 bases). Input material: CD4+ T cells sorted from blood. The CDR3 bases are TGTGCCAGCAGTTCCCCCGGGACAACACAAGAGACCCAGTACTTC. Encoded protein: CASSSPGTTQETQYF.